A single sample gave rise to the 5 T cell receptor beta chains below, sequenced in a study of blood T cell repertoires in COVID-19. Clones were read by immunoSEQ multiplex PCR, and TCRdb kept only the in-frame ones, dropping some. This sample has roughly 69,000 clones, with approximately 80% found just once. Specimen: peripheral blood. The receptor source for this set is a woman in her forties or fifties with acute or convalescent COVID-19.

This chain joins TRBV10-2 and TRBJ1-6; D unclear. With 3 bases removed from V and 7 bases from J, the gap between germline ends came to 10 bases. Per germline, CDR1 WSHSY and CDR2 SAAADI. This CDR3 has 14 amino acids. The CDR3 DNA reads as TGCGCCAGCAGTGATATCGACACAAATTCACCCCTCCACTTT. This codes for CASSDIDTNSPLHF.

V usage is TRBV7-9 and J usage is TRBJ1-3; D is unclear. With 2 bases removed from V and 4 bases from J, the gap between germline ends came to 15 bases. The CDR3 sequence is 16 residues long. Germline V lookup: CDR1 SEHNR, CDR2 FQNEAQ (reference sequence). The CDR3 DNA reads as TGTGCCAGCAGCTTAATTGAGCGGGTGATGGGAAACACCATATATTTT. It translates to CASSLIERVMGNTIYF.

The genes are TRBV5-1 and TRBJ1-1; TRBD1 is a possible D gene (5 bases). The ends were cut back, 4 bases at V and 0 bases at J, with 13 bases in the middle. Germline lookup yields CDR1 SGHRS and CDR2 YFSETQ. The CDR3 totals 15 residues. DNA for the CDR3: TGCGCCAGCAGCCCGGACGGGGACTTGAACACTGAAGCTTTCTTT. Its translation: CASSPDGDLNTEAFF.

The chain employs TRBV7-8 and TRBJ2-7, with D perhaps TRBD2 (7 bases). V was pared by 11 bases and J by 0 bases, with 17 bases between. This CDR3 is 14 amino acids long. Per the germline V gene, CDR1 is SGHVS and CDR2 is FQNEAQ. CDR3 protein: CAGSWGGASYEQYF. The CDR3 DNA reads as TGTGCCGGCTCTTGGGGGGGGGCCTCCTACGAGCAGTACTTC.

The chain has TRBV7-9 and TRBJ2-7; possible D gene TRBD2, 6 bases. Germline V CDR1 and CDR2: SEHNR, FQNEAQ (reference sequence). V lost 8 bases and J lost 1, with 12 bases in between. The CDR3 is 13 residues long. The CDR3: CASAGGISYEQYF. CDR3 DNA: TGTGCCAGCGCTGGCGGGATTTCCTACGAGCAGTACTTC.